The 2 T cell receptor beta chains listed next were all sequenced from one sample in a study of glioma-infiltrating T cells. The iRepertoire nested amplicon-rescue multiplex PCR amplified TCR alpha and beta CDR3s from RNA. TCRdb reprocessed the multiplex PCR reads via MiXCR and lists one record per CDR3 protein. The profile covers around 180,000 distinct CDR3 sequences, with about 47% appearing a single time and around 5% taken by the ten largest. Sequencing input: glioma tissue, nonneoplastic brain tissue, or PBMCs (not recorded which). The receptors here all came from a human donor with low-grade glioma or glioblastoma, undergoing nonglioma brain surgery, or in good health (not recorded which).

This clonotype appeared many times. This rearrangement joins TRBV2 to TRBJ2-1; TRBD2 agrees at 8 bases. J gave up 4 bases and V 7 bases, and 12 bases lay outside the gene matches. Germline CDR1 reads SNHLY; CDR2 reads FYNNEI. This CDR3 is 16 amino acids long. In DNA, the CDR3 is TGTGCCAGCATATGGAGGAGCGGGGGAACTTACAATGAGCAGTTCTTC. Amino acids: CASIWRSGGTYNEQFF.

About this clonotype itself: A read error may be the cause here, since a much bigger clone is one base away. The chain joins TRBV6-2 or TRBV6-3 to TRBJ1-2; D remains ambiguous. This CDR3 is built from 14 residues. Per germline, CDR1 MNHEY and CDR2 SVGEGT. The chain's CDR3 is CASSYYPDDYSYTF. The CDR3 nucleotides are TGTGCCAGCAGTTACTATCCAGACGACTATAGCTACACCTTC.